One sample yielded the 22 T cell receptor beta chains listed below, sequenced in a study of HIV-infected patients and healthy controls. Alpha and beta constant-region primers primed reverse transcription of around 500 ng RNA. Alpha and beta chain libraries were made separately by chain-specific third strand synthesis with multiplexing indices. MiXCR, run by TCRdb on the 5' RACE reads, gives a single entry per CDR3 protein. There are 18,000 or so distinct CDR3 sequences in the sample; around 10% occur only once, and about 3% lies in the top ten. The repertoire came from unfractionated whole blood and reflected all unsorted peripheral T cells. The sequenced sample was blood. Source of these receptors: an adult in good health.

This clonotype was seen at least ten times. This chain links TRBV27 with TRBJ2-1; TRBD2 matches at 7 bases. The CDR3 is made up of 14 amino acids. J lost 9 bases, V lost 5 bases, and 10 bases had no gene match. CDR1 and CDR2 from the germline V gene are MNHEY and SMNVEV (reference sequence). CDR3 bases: TGTGCCAGCAGTCCTGGACTAGTCGGCGTTGAGCAGTTCTTC. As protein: CASSPGLVGVEQFF.

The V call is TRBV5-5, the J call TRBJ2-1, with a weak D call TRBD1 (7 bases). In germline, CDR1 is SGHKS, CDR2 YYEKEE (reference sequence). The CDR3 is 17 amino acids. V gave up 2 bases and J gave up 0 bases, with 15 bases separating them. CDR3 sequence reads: CASSLWRDRYSYNEQFF. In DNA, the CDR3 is TGTGCCAGCAGCTTATGGAGGGACAGATACTCCTACAATGAGCAGTTCTTC.

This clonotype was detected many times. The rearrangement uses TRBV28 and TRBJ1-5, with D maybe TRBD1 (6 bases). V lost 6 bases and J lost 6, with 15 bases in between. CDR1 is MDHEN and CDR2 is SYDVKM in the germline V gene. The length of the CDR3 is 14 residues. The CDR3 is CASSPAGVTQPQHF. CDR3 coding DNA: TGTGCCAGCAGCCCAGCAGGGGTAACTCAGCCCCAGCATTTT.

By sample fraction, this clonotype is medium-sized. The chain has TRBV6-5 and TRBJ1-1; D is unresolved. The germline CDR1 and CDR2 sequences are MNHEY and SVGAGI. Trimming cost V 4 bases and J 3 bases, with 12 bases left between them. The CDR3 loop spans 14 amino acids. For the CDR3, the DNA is TGTGCCAGCAGTTCACCTACCCGGGACACTGAAGCTTTCTTT. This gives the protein CASSSPTRDTEAFF.

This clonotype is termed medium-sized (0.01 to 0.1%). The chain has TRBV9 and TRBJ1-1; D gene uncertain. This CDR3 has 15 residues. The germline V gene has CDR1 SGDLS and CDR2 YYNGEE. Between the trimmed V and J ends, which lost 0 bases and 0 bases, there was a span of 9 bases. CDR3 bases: TGTGCCAGCAGCGTAGAGGCTTTCGTGAACACTGAAGCTTTCTTT. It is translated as CASSVEAFVNTEAFF. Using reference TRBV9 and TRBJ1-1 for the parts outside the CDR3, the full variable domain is DSGVTQTPKHLITATGQRVTLRCSPRSGDLSVYWYQQSLDQGLQFLIQYYNGEERAKGNILERFSAQQFPDLHSELNLSSLELGDSALYFCASSVEAFVNTEAFFGQGTRLTVV.

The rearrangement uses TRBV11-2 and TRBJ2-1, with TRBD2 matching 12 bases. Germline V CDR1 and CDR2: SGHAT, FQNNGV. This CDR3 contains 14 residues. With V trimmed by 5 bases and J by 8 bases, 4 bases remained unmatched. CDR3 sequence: CASSPLAGGYEQFF. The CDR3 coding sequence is TGTGCCAGCAGCCCACTAGCGGGAGGCTATGAGCAGTTCTTC. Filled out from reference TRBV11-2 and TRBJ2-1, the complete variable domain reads EAGVAQSPRYKIIEKRQSVAFWCNPISGHATLYWYQQILGQGPKLLIQFQNNGVVDDSQLPKDRFSAERLKGVDSTLKIQPAKLEDSAVYLCASSPLAGGYEQFFGPGTRLTVL.

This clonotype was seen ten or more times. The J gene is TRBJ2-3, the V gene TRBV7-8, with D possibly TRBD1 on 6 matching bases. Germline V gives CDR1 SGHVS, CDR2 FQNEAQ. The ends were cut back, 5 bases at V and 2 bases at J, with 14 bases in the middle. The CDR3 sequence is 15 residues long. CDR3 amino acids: CASSPQGLFTDTQYF. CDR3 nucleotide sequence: TGTGCCAGCAGCCCACAGGGCCTTTTCACAGATACGCAGTATTTT. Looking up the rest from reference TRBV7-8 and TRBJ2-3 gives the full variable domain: GAGVSQSPRYKVAKRGQDVALRCDPISGHVSLFWYQQALGQGPEFLTYFQNEAQLDKSGLPSDRFFAERPEGSVSTLKIQRTQQEDSAVYLCASSPQGLFTDTQYFGPGTRLTVL.

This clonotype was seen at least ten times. This chain's CDR3 is CSASEGEYWYGYTF. The CDR3 coding sequence is TGCAGTGCTAGTGAGGGGGAGTATTGGTATGGCTACACCTTC. The chain links TRBV20-1 to TRBJ1-2; D might be TRBD1 (6 bases). CDR1 and CDR2 from the germline V gene are DFQATT and SNEGSKA (reference sequence). Trimming stripped 3 bases from V and 5 bases from J, with 16 bases between. The CDR3 has 14 residues.

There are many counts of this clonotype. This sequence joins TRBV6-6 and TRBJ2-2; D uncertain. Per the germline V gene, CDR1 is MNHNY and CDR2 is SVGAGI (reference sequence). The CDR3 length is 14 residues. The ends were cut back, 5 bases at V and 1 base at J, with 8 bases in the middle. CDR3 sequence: CASSIPGNTGELFF. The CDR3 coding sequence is TGTGCCAGCAGTATCCCGGGGAACACCGGGGAGCTGTTTTTT.

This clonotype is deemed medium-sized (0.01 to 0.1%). This chain's CDR3 is CASSRGTEAFF. The CDR3 region has the DNA TGTGCCAGCAGCCGCGGGACTGAAGCTTTCTTT. The J gene is TRBJ1-1, the V gene TRBV28; D not certain. CDR1 is MDHEN and CDR2 is SYDVKM in the germline V gene. V lost 6 bases, J lost 5 bases, and 7 bases lay in between. This CDR3 has 11 amino acids.

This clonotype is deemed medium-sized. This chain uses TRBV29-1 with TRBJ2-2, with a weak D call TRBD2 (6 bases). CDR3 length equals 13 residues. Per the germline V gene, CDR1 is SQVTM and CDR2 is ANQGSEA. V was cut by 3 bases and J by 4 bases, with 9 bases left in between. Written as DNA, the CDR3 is TGCAGCGTTGAGCCGACTAGCACCGGGGAGCTGTTTTTT. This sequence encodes CSVEPTSTGELFF.

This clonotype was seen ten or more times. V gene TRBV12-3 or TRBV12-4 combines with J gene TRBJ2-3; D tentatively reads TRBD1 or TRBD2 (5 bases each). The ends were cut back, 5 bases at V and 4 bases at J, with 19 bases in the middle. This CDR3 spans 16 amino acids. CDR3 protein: CASSQDGTGNSDTQYF. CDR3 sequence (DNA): TGTGCCAGCAGTCAGGACGGGACGGGGAACTCAGATACGCAGTATTTT.

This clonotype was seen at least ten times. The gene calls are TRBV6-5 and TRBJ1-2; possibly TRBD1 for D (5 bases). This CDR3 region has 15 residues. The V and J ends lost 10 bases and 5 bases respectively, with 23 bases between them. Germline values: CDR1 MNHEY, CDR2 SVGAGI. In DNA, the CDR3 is TGTGCCACTGGGACGCGAGACCCTTCTCGGTATGGCTACACCTTC. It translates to CATGTRDPSRYGYTF.

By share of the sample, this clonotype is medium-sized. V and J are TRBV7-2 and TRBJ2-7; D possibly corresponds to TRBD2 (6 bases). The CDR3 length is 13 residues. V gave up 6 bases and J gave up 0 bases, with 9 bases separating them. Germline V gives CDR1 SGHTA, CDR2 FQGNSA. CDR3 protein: CASRETSSYEQYF. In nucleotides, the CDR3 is TGTGCCAGCAGGGAGACTAGCTCCTACGAGCAGTACTTC.

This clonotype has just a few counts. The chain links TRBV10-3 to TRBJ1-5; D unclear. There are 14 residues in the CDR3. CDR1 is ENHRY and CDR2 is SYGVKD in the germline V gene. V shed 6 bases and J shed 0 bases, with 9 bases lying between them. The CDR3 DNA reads TGTGCCATCAGGGGCGGGGATAGCAATCAGCCCCAGCATTTT. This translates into CAIRGGDSNQPQHF.

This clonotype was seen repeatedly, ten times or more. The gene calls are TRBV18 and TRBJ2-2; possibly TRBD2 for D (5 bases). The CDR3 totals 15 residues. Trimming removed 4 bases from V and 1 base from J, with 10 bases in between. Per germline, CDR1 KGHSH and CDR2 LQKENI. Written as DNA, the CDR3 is TGTGCCAGCTCACTTTACCGGGAGAACACCGGGGAGCTGTTTTTT. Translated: CASSLYRENTGELFF.

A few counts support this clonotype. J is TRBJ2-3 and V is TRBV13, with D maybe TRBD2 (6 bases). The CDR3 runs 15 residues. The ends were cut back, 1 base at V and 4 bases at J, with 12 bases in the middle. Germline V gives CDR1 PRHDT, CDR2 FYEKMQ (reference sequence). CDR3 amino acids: CASSLEASAADTQYF. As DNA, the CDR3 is TGTGCCAGCAGCTTAGAGGCTAGCGCCGCAGATACGCAGTATTTT.

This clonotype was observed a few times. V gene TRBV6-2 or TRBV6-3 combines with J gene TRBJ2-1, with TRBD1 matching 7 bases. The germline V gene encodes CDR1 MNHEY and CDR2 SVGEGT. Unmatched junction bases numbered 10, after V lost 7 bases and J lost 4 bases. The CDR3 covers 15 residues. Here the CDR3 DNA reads TGTGCCAGCATCTCCGGGACAGAAGTATACAATGAGCAGTTCTTC. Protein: CASISGTEVYNEQFF.

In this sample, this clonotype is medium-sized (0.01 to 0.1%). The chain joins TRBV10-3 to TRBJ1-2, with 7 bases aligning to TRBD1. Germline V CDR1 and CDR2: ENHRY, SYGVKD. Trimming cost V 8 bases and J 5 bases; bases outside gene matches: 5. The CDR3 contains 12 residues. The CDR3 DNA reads TGTGCCATCGGACGGGACAGTTATGGCTACACCTTC. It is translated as CAIGRDSYGYTF.

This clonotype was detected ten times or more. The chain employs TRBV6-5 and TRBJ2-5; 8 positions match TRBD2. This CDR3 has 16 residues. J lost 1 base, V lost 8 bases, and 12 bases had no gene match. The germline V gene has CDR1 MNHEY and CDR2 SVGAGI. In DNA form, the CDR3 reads TGTGCCAGCCAATTGGGGGGCGGGGGGTTCCAAGAGACCCAGTACTTC. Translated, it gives CASQLGGGGFQETQYF.

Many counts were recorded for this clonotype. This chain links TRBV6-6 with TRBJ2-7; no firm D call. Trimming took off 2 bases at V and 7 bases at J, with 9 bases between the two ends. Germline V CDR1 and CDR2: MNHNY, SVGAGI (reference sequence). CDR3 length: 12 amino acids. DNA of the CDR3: TGTGCCAGCAGTTACGGGATGGGAGAGCAGTACTTC. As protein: CASSYGMGEQYF.

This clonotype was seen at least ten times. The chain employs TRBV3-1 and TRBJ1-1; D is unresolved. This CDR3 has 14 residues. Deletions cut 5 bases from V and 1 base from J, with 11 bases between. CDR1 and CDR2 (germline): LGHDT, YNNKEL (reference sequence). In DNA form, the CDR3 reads TGTGCCAGCAGCAGCATAACACCGAACACTGAAGCTTTCTTT. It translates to CASSSITPNTEAFF. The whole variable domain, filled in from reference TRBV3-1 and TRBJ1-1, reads DTAVSQTPKYLVTQMGNDKSIKCEQNLGHDTMYWYKQDSKKFLKIMFSYNNKELIINETVPNRFSPKSPDKAHLNLHINSLELGDSAVYFCASSSITPNTEAFFGQGTRLTVV.